This is a list of T cell receptor beta chains from one sample in a study of cytomegalovirus exposure and HLA in healthy donors. Some clones are missing from TCRdb's copy, which holds only in-frame ones; the method was immunoSEQ multiplex PCR. This sample has under 150,000 clones; about 90% occur once, and the top ten carry roughly 2%. Sequencing was done on a sample of PBMCs. The receptors stem from a woman aged 18 to 35 in good health and CMV-seronegative. Both conserved end residues are trimmed from each CDR3. D genes are given only for firm matches. A clone size is listed for some rows: how often the clone was seen (once, few, many), or a class if it is expanded.

clone size: .
D gene: .
V gene: TRBV7-9
J gene: TRBJ1-1
CDR3 protein: ASSSGGGWEMNTEAF

clone size: .
D gene: TRBD1
V gene: TRBV6-1
J gene: TRBJ2-5
CDR3 protein: ASSEATGVGQETQY

clone size: .
D gene: .
V gene: TRBV10-1
J gene: TRBJ1-1
CDR3 protein: ASTSGQNTEAF

clone size: few
D gene: TRBD2
V gene: TRBV6-4
J gene: TRBJ2-1
CDR3 protein: ASSDSMAGGHNEQF

clone size: .
D gene: .
V gene: TRBV6-1
J gene: TRBJ1-6
CDR3 protein: ASKEVGTENSPLH

clone size: .
D gene: TRBD1
V gene: TRBV27
J gene: TRBJ2-7
CDR3 protein: ASSHLGTGLIEQY

clone size: .
D gene: TRBD1
V gene: TRBV28
J gene: TRBJ1-4
CDR3 protein: ASSEGGWTNEKLF

clone size: .
D gene: TRBD1
V gene: TRBV6-1
J gene: TRBJ2-5
CDR3 protein: ASSFRTGAGETQY

clone size: .
D gene: TRBD1
V gene: TRBV18
J gene: TRBJ1-4
CDR3 protein: ASSLGQGPNEKLF

clone size: .
D gene: .
V gene: TRBV6-5
J gene: TRBJ1-1
CDR3 protein: ASSHGAGTEAF

clone size: .
D gene: TRBD1
V gene: TRBV7-9
J gene: TRBJ1-2
CDR3 protein: ASSSGGRGYT

clone size: once
D gene: TRBD2
V gene: TRBV5-8
J gene: TRBJ2-7
CDR3 protein: ASSDPTSGPREQY

clone size: .
D gene: TRBD2
V gene: TRBV6-1
J gene: TRBJ2-1
CDR3 protein: ASSGTSGGNNEQF

clone size: .
D gene: TRBD1
V gene: TRBV2
J gene: TRBJ1-5
CDR3 protein: ASSGRAGGNQPQH

clone size: once
D gene: .
V gene: TRBV19
J gene: TRBJ2-5
CDR3 protein: ASPPRSGLGETQY

clone size: .
D gene: .
V gene: TRBV6-5
J gene: TRBJ1-1
CDR3 protein: ASSYGGLNTEAF

clone size: .
D gene: TRBD1
V gene: TRBV27
J gene: TRBJ2-1
CDR3 protein: ASSWGTEDNEQF

clone size: .
D gene: TRBD1
V gene: TRBV28
J gene: TRBJ1-5
CDR3 protein: ASRTRQGRQH

clone size: .
D gene: TRBD2
V gene: TRBV25-1
J gene: TRBJ2-3
CDR3 protein: ASSDGTGTRTDTQY

clone size: once
D gene: .
V gene: TRBV11-2
J gene: TRBJ2-2
CDR3 protein: ASSYTNTGELF

clone size: .
D gene: TRBD2
V gene: TRBV4-3
J gene: TRBJ2-1
CDR3 protein: ASSQESWLAGTNEQF

clone size: .
D gene: .
V gene: TRBV6-6
J gene: TRBJ2-2
CDR3 protein: ASSRTYTGELF

clone size: .
D gene: .
V gene: TRBV6-1
J gene: TRBJ2-2
CDR3 protein: ASSVRVTGELF

clone size: .
D gene: .
V gene: TRBV4-1
J gene: TRBJ2-1
CDR3 protein: ASSQVVAALSYNEQF

clone size: .
D gene: .
V gene: TRBV7-2
J gene: TRBJ2-1
CDR3 protein: ASSLSGADILLF

clone size: .
D gene: TRBD1
V gene: TRBV5-1
J gene: TRBJ1-2
CDR3 protein: ASSLDSATGGHYGYT

clone size: .
D gene: .
V gene: TRBV6-5
J gene: TRBJ1-2
CDR3 protein: ASNGGYGYT

clone size: .
D gene: TRBD1
V gene: TRBV4-2
J gene: TRBJ2-6
CDR3 protein: ASSQEQGGSSGANVLT

clone size: .
D gene: TRBD2
V gene: TRBV5-1
J gene: TRBJ2-5
CDR3 protein: ASSLIRPSSGETQY

clone size: once
D gene: .
V gene: TRBV4-1
J gene: TRBJ2-2
CDR3 protein: ASSQDTAGAGELF

clone size: few
D gene: TRBD1
V gene: TRBV19
J gene: TRBJ2-7
CDR3 protein: ASSLGQVGAYEQY

clone size: .
D gene: .
V gene: TRBV30
J gene: TRBJ1-2
CDR3 protein: AWSADLYYGYT

clone size: once
D gene: .
V gene: TRBV10-2
J gene: TRBJ2-1
CDR3 protein: ASSGTYGSYNEQF

clone size: .
D gene: TRBD1
V gene: TRBV19
J gene: TRBJ2-7
CDR3 protein: ASSTDRESNEQY

clone size: .
D gene: .
V gene: TRBV27
J gene: TRBJ2-2
CDR3 protein: ASSRADRRNTGELF

clone size: .
D gene: TRBD1
V gene: TRBV11-2
J gene: TRBJ2-7
CDR3 protein: ASSLDRGHYEQY

clone size: .
D gene: .
V gene: TRBV30
J gene: TRBJ1-2
CDR3 protein: AWSKETGFYGYT

clone size: .
D gene: TRBD2
V gene: TRBV6-5
J gene: TRBJ2-7
CDR3 protein: ASSYSSTSGGYEQY

clone size: .
D gene: TRBD1
V gene: TRBV4-3
J gene: TRBJ1-4
CDR3 protein: ASSQAPGQGRPNEKLF

clone size: once
D gene: TRBD2
V gene: TRBV4-2
J gene: TRBJ2-7
CDR3 protein: ASSQDRLAGAGDYEQY

clone size: .
D gene: TRBD1
V gene: TRBV25-1
J gene: TRBJ2-7
CDR3 protein: ASSDPGQGGLYEQY

clone size: .
D gene: TRBD1
V gene: TRBV2
J gene: TRBJ2-7
CDR3 protein: ASSGTESYEQY

clone size: .
D gene: TRBD1
V gene: TRBV9
J gene: TRBJ2-6
CDR3 protein: ASSPGQGRAGANVLT

clone size: .
D gene: .
V gene: TRBV9
J gene: TRBJ1-5
CDR3 protein: ASSGGQINQPQH

clone size: .
D gene: TRBD1
V gene: TRBV29-1
J gene: TRBJ2-1
CDR3 protein: SVDYGDRGEQF

clone size: .
D gene: .
V gene: TRBV21-1
J gene: TRBJ1-2
CDR3 protein: ASSSPWTIYGYT

clone size: .
D gene: .
V gene: TRBV6-1
J gene: TRBJ1-6
CDR3 protein: ASSDLSSYNSPLH

clone size: .
D gene: TRBD2
V gene: TRBV9
J gene: TRBJ2-1
CDR3 protein: ASSGRVAGASYNEQF

clone size: .
D gene: TRBD1
V gene: TRBV28
J gene: TRBJ1-2
CDR3 protein: ASSLSGTGTYGYT

clone size: .
D gene: .
V gene: TRBV9
J gene: TRBJ2-3
CDR3 protein: ASSVVGGRADTQY

clone size: .
D gene: .
V gene: TRBV28
J gene: TRBJ1-1
CDR3 protein: ASSLAQGEAF

clone size: .
D gene: .
V gene: TRBV6-1
J gene: TRBJ1-1
CDR3 protein: ASSDRSRNPF

clone size: once
D gene: .
V gene: TRBV5-1
J gene: TRBJ1-1
CDR3 protein: ASSRGTMNTEAF

clone size: .
D gene: TRBD2
V gene: TRBV30
J gene: TRBJ2-5
CDR3 protein: AWSYDGLAGGETQY

clone size: few
D gene: .
V gene: TRBV11-2
J gene: TRBJ1-3
CDR3 protein: ASSSSGYSGNTIY

clone size: .
D gene: TRBD2
V gene: TRBV5-1
J gene: TRBJ2-5
CDR3 protein: ASSLGAGGARETQY

clone size: .
D gene: TRBD1
V gene: TRBV4-1
J gene: TRBJ1-5
CDR3 protein: ASSRGQGNQPQH

clone size: .
D gene: TRBD1
V gene: TRBV6-1
J gene: TRBJ2-7
CDR3 protein: ASSEAGQVLIYEQY

clone size: .
D gene: .
V gene: TRBV6-5
J gene: TRBJ2-7
CDR3 protein: ASSPQGFHEQY

clone size: .
D gene: .
V gene: TRBV7-2
J gene: TRBJ1-5
CDR3 protein: ASSLGGTNQPQH